A selection of T cell receptor beta chains follows, all from one sample in a study of cytomegalovirus exposure and HLA in healthy donors. Method: immunoSEQ multiplex PCR; TCRdb's copy keeps in-frame clones and lacks some. The sample lists about 150,000 clones; more than 70% were seen once. Sample: PBMCs. These receptors all stem from a male donor in good health and CMV-seronegative. CDR3s include the opening cysteine and the closing phenylalanine or tryptophan. The D gene is left open where the match is weak. Size is stated for part of the rows, as once, few or many counts, or as a class when the clone is expanded.

TRBJ2-7 | TRBV29-1 | TRBD1 | - | CSVEEGGWDRGSEQYF | TGCAGCGTTGAAGAGGGTGGCTGGGACAGGGGAAGCGAGCAGTACTTC
TRBJ2-3 | TRBV14 | - | - | CASSPAGTDTQYF | TGTGCCAGCAGCCCTGCCGGGACAGATACGCAGTATTTT
TRBJ1-5 | TRBV5-1 | - | - | CASRRDGLTPPGRGGSNQPQHF | TGCGCCAGCAGGCGGGACGGCCTCACACCCCCGGGGAGAGGTGGTAGCAATCAGCCCCAGCATTTT
TRBJ1-2 | TRBV19 | TRBD1 | - | CASSLGLRQGAWGYTF | TGTGCCAGTAGTCTGGGGCTCCGACAGGGAGCTTGGGGCTACACCTTC
TRBJ2-2 | TRBV6-6 | TRBD2 | - | CASTPSGDTGELFF | TGTGCCAGCACCCCCAGCGGGGACACCGGGGAGCTGTTTTTT
TRBJ2-7 | TRBV6-5 | TRBD2 | - | CASSPGTRKGYEQYF | TGTGCCAGCAGCCCTGGGACTAGAAAAGGCTACGAGCAGTACTTC
TRBJ2-1 | TRBV2 | TRBD2 | - | CASSEEAGVYNEQFF | TGTGCCAGCAGTGAGGAAGCGGGGGTATACAATGAGCAGTTCTTC
TRBJ1-6 | TRBV11-2 | TRBD1 | - | CASSLGQGSNSPLHF | TGTGCCAGCAGCTTAGGACAGGGGAGCAATTCACCCCTCCACTTT
TRBJ2-5 | TRBV7-2 | - | - | CASSLVSGETQYF | TGTGCCAGCAGCTTAGTATCGGGAGAGACCCAGTACTTC
TRBJ2-1 | TRBV7-2 | - | - | CASSLYSKGRSSYNEQFF | TGTGCCAGCAGCTTATATTCAAAGGGGAGGAGCTCCTACAATGAGCAGTTCTTC
TRBJ1-1 | TRBV11-2 | - | - | CASSLSRNTEAFF | TGTGCCAGCAGCTTAAGTAGGAACACTGAAGCTTTCTTT
TRBJ2-7 | TRBV7-2 | - | - | CASSSAGGEQYF | TGTGCCAGCAGCTCTGCGGGTGGCGAGCAGTACTTC
TRBJ2-7 | TRBV6-6 | - | - | CASRPQGYEQYF | TGTGCCAGCAGACCACAGGGCTACGAGCAGTACTTC
TRBJ1-2 | TRBV7-9 | - | - | CASSLVKGYNYGYTF | TGTGCCAGCAGCTTAGTGAAGGGGTATAACTATGGCTACACCTTC
TRBJ2-2 | TRBV11-3 | TRBD1 | - | CASSLGTAPGAGELFF | TGTGCCAGCAGCCTAGGGACAGCTCCCGGGGCCGGGGAGCTGTTTTTT
TRBJ2-5 | TRBV4-1 | - | - | CASSQEGRAQETQYF | TGCGCCAGCAGCCAAGAGGGCAGGGCCCAAGAGACCCAGTACTTC
TRBJ1-5 | TRBV2 | TRBD1 | once | CASSATGGNQPQHF | TGTGCCAGCAGTGCAACAGGGGGCAATCAGCCCCAGCATTTT
TRBJ2-5 | TRBV10-1 | - | - | CASSDLAGGETQYF | TGCGCCAGCAGTGACTTGGCAGGGGGGGAGACCCAGTACTTC
TRBJ2-1 | TRBV10-3 | - | - | CAISEQQEPSYNEQFF | TGTGCCATCAGTGAACAGCAGGAACCTTCCTACAATGAGCAGTTCTTC
TRBJ2-1 | TRBV7-9 | - | - | CASSLALEGYEQFF | TGTGCCAGCAGCTTAGCGCTGGAGGGGTATGAGCAGTTCTTC
TRBJ2-1 | TRBV5-4 | TRBD1 | few | CASSFGQGAVNEQFF | TGTGCCAGCAGCTTCGGACAGGGGGCTGTAAATGAGCAGTTCTTC
TRBJ1-1 | TRBV5-1 | - | - | CASSPGPGGNTEAFF | TGCGCCAGCAGCCCTGGCCCGGGGGGGAACACTGAAGCTTTCTTT
TRBJ2-7 | TRBV9 | TRBD2 | - | CASSVRAGGPYEQYF | TGTGCCAGCAGCGTAAGAGCGGGGGGCCCCTACGAGCAGTACTTC
TRBJ2-7 | TRBV19 | TRBD1 | - | CASSIGADRVREQYF | TGTGCCAGTAGTATAGGAGCGGACAGGGTCCGTGAGCAGTACTTC
TRBJ1-1 | TRBV2 | TRBD1 | - | CASRETGFTEAFF | TGTGCCAGCAGAGAGACAGGGTTCACTGAAGCTTTCTTT
TRBJ1-4 | TRBV7-8 | TRBD1 | - | CASSLEGGWEKLFF | TGTGCCAGCAGCTTAGAAGGGGGCTGGGAAAAACTGTTTTTT
TRBJ1-2 | TRBV5-1 | - | - | CASSLASFLSGGYTF | TGCGCCAGCAGCTTGGCATCCTTCCTTTCGGGAGGCTACACCTTC
TRBJ2-7 | TRBV5-1 | TRBD2 | once | CASNSRLGGFEQYF | TGCGCCAGCAACTCCCGTCTCGGGGGGTTCGAGCAGTACTTC
TRBJ2-2 | TRBV4-3 | TRBD1 | few | CASSQWDSLNTGELFF | TGCGCCAGCAGCCAGTGGGACAGTCTGAACACCGGGGAGCTGTTTTTT
TRBJ2-7 | TRBV6-1 | - | - | CASSEVGAHYEQYF | TGTGCCAGCAGTGAAGTGGGGGCTCACTACGAGCAGTACTTC
TRBJ1-5 | TRBV7-2 | - | - | CASSFRTATSNQPQHF | TGTGCCAGCAGCTTTCGGACAGCCACGAGCAATCAGCCCCAGCATTTT
TRBJ2-3 | TRBV7-9 | - | once | CASSLSGSDTQYF | TGTGCCAGCAGCTTATCAGGGTCAGATACGCAGTATTTT
TRBJ2-3 | TRBV7-3 | TRBD2 | - | CASSTGGASRDTQYF | TGTGCCAGCAGCACCGGGGGGGCCAGCAGAGATACGCAGTATTTT
TRBJ1-1 | TRBV4-3 | TRBD1 | - | CASSQEGTGTMNTEAFF | TGCGCCAGCAGCCAAGAAGGGACAGGGACCATGAACACTGAAGCTTTCTTT
TRBJ1-4 | TRBV2 | - | - | CASSEALSNEKLFF | TGTGCCAGCAGTGAAGCGCTTAGTAATGAAAAACTGTTTTTT
TRBJ1-3 | TRBV7-2 | - | - | CASSSVTPRGTIYF | TGTGCCAGCAGCTCCGTGACGCCGAGAGGCACCATATATTTT
TRBJ2-7 | TRBV27 | TRBD1 | - | CASSPGQGGFYEQYF | TGTGCCAGCAGTCCCGGACAGGGAGGATTCTACGAGCAGTACTTC
TRBJ2-7 | TRBV6-5 | - | - | CASNLTGLGEQYF | TGTGCCAGCAACCTAACAGGGTTGGGCGAGCAGTACTTC
TRBJ2-3 | TRBV15 | - | - | CATSPGVTDTQYF | TGTGCCACCAGCCCCGGAGTGACAGATACGCAGTATTTT
TRBJ1-5 | TRBV11-2 | - | few | CASSLLGLKGQPQHF | TGTGCCAGCAGCTTACTGGGGCTCAAGGGTCAGCCCCAGCATTTT
TRBJ1-2 | TRBV9 | TRBD1 | - | CASRGQGAGTYGYTF | TGTGCCAGCAGGGGACAGGGTGCTGGCACCTATGGCTACACCTTC
TRBJ1-2 | TRBV7-9 | - | - | CASSYAGEYYGYTF | TGTGCCAGCAGTTACGCGGGGGAGTACTATGGCTACACCTTC
TRBJ2-5 | TRBV18 | TRBD2 | once | CASSPPNLASGKTQYF | TGTGCCAGCTCACCACCCAATTTGGCTAGCGGCAAGACCCAGTACTTC
TRBJ2-2 | TRBV6-1 | TRBD1 | - | CASTGQPLSGELFF | TGTGCCAGCACGGGACAGCCTCTCTCCGGGGAGCTGTTTTTT
TRBJ2-3 | TRBV4-2 | TRBD1 | - | CASSRPVLGQGSTDTQYF | TGTGCCAGCAGCCGGCCCGTATTGGGACAGGGAAGCACAGATACGCAGTATTTT
TRBJ2-1 | TRBV4-3 | - | - | CASSQVENNEQFF | TGCGCCAGCAGCCAAGTGGAGAACAATGAGCAGTTCTTC
TRBJ1-4 | TRBV5-5 | - | - | CASSLDWRGGGEKLFF | TGTGCCAGCAGCTTGGACTGGAGGGGGGGTGGTGAAAAACTGTTTTTT
TRBJ2-5 | TRBV11-2 | TRBD1 | - | CASSWGQGVETQYF | TGTGCCAGCAGCTGGGGACAGGGGGTCGAGACCCAGTACTTC
TRBJ2-3 | TRBV7-9 | TRBD1 | - | CASSPGGSTDTQYF | TGTGCCAGCAGCCCAGGGGGAAGCACAGATACGCAGTATTTT
TRBJ2-3 | TRBV5-4 | TRBD1 | - | CASSFTGGDTQYF | TGTGCCAGCAGCTTCACAGGGGGCGATACGCAGTATTTT
TRBJ1-4 | TRBV18 | TRBD1 | once | CASSPGQGAREKLFF | TGTGCCAGCTCACCCGGACAGGGGGCGCGAGAAAAACTGTTTTTT
TRBJ2-3 | TRBV29-1 | - | - | CSVDGRGTDTQYF | TGCAGCGTTGATGGGCGAGGGACAGATACGCAGTATTTT
TRBJ1-3 | TRBV6-6 | - | - | CASSYSRGGAGNTIYF | TGTGCCAGCAGTTACTCAAGGGGTGGGGCTGGAAACACCATATATTTT
TRBJ1-2 | TRBV5-5 | - | - | CASSSAGQNYGYTF | TGTGCCAGCAGCTCCGCAGGGCAAAACTATGGCTACACCTTC
TRBJ1-4 | TRBV5-1 | TRBD1 | - | CASSKDRGNEKLFF | TGCGCCAGCAGCAAGGACAGGGGGAATGAAAAACTGTTTTTT